This T cell receptor beta chain was captured in a study of T-cell reconstitution after alpha-beta-depleted transplantation in children (dated by TCRdb to the mid-2010s). Regarding the research as a whole: Using TCR repertoire profiling, the study quantitatively followed how T-cell immune reconstitution unfolded in children after TCRalphabeta/CD19-depleted allogeneic hematopoietic cell transplantation. The full study reports these points: The apparently early alphabetaT-cell count recovery about two months after transplant was reportedly dependent on only several hundred rapidly expanded clones derived from non-depleted graft cells. Over subsequent months, a decline in hyperexpanded clone frequencies was noted, and after one year, T-cell counts and TCRbeta diversity were mostly ascribed to newly produced T cells. In some patients, high TCRbeta diversity at day 60 was attributed to recipient T cells and intrathymic progenitors that had survived conditioning.

Receptor libraries were prepared by PCR. Data came from an Illumina HiSeq 2500. TCR library preparation used molecular barcoding, with unique molecular identifiers applied to normalize quantification of the TCRbeta repertoire. The raw public data were reprocessed by TCRdb itself: fastp quality trimming at Q25, MiXCR clonotype calling, in-frame beta chains only. Rows merge per CDR3 protein into single entries with the most common DNA and genes. For this sample the table gives fewer than 550,000 distinct CDR3 sequences, of which approximately 10% were detected only once. In total, the top ten clones hold 12% to 15% of the sample. Concerning this clonotype itself: The antigen this receptor binds is unknown. No much larger clone exists at a distance of one base, and base qualities are not known.

Unmatched junction bases come to 16, with V trimmed by 7 bases and J by 2 bases. The germline V gene gives CDR1 as MNHNS and CDR2 as SASEGT. The CDR3 sequence holds 17 residues, the cysteine and phenylalanine included. Just the 51-base CDR3 DNA is kept, in frame starting at base 1. The treatment or condition label of this sample denotes: allogeneic hematopoietic cell transplantation with graft depleted of TCRalphabeta T cells and CD19 B cells. Transplant recipients were children who received TCRalphabeta/CD19-depleted allogeneic hematopoietic cell grafts. This chain joins TRBV6-1 to TRBJ1-1, with 7 middle bases fitting TRBD1. The sequenced sample was PBMCs, mostly from graft donor cells, obtained 180 days after TCRalphabeta/CD19-depleted stem cell transplant. This receptor was obtained from a female patient aged 2-15 years who had a stem cell transplant for aplastic anemia, so the T cells may come from the graft donor. At the DNA level, the sequence is TGTGCCAGCAACAACGCCCGAAGGGGACAGCCTAACACTGAAGCTTTCTTT. Its product reads: CASNNARRGQPNTEAFF.